Sequencing of this TCR beta chain was carried out in a study of cytomegalovirus exposure and HLA in healthy donors. PCR involved 60 Vbeta and 13 Jbeta primers. Profiled with immunoSEQ multiplex PCR; TCRdb holds only in-frame clones, not every one. The sample records about 55,000 clones, roughly 80% being singletons. The germline CDR1 and CDR2 sequences are KGHSH and LQKENI. Trimming took off 2 bases at V and 4 bases at J, with 11 bases between the two ends. There are 14 residues in the CDR3. The TCR was taken from a young man in good health and CMV-seronegative. Sequenced sample: PBMCs. The chain uses TRBV18 and TRBJ1-1; the D is unclear. The CDR3 nucleotides are TGTGCCAGCTCACCAGCTTTGTTCGGCACTGAAGCTTTCTTT. Its translation: CASSPALFGTEAFF.